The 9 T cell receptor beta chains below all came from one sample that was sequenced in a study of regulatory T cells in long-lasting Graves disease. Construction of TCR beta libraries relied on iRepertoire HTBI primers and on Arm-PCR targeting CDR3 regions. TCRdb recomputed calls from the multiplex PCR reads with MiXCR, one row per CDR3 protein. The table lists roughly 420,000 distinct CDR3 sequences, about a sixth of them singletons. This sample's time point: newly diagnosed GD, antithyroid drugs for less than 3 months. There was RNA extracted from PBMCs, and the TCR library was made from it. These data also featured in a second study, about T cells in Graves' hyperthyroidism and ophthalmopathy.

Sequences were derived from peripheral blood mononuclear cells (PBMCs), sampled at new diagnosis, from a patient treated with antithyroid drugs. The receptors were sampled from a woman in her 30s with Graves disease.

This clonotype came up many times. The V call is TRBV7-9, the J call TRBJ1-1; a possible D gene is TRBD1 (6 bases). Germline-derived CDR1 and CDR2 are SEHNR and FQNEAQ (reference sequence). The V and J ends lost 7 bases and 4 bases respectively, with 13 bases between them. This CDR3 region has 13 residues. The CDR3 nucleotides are TGTGCCAGCACCCCCAGGACAGTCACTGAAGCTTTCTTT. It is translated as CASTPRTVTEAFF.

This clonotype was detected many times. The CDR3 reads CASSQDRISGNTIYF. CDR3 in DNA: TGTGCCAGCTCCCAAGACAGAATCTCTGGAAACACCATATATTTT. The rearrangement uses TRBV18 and TRBJ1-3; tentatively, D is TRBD1 (5 bases). V was cut by 6 bases and J by 0 bases, with 12 bases left in between. Germline CDR1 reads KGHSH; CDR2 reads LQKENI. The CDR3 has 15 amino acids.

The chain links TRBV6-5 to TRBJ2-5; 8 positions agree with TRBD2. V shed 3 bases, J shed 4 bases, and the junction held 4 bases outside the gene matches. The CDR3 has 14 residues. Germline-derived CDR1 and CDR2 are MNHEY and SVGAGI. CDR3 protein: CASSYLAGGETQYF. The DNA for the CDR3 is TGTGCCAGCAGTTATCTGGCGGGAGGAGAGACCCAGTACTTC.

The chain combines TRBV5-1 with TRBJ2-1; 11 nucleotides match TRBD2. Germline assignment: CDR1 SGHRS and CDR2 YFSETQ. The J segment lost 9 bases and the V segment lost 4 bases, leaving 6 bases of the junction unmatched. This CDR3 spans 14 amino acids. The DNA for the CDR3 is TGCGCCAGCAGCATCGGGACTAGCGGATTTGAGCAGTTCTTC. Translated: CASSIGTSGFEQFF.

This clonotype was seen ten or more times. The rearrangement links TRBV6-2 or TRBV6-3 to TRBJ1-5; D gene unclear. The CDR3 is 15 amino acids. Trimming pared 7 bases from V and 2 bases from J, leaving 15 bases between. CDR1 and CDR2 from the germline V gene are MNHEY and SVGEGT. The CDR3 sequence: CASNEPHLGNQPQHF. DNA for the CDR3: TGTGCCAGCAACGAGCCCCATTTGGGCAATCAGCCCCAGCATTTT.

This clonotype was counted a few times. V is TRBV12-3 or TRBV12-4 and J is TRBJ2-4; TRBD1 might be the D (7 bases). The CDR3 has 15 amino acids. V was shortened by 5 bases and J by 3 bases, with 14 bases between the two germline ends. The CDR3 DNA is TGTGCCAGCAGTCCCCACAGGGGAGGCAAAAACATTCAGTACTTC. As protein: CASSPHRGGKNIQYF.

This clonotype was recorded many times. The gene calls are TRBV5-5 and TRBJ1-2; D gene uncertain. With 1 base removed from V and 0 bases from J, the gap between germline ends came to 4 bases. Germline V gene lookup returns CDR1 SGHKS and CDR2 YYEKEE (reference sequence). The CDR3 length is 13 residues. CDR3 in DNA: TGTGCCAGCAGCTTGCGAGCTAACTATGGCTACACCTTC. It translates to CASSLRANYGYTF.

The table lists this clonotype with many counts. The DNA for the CDR3 is TGTGCCAGCAGTATGCGATTGGACACCACAGATACGCAGTATTTT. Translated: CASSMRLDTTDTQYF. The gene calls are TRBV28 and TRBJ2-3, with a possible D match to TRBD1 (5 bases). Germline CDR1 and CDR2: MDHEN and SYDVKM. The V end lost 5 bases, the J end lost 2 bases, and 14 bases lay between the germline ends. The CDR3 spans 15 residues.

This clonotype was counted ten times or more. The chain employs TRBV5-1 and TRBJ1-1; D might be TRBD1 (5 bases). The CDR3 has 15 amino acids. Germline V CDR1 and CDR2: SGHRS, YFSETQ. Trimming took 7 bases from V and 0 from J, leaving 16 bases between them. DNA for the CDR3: TGCGCCAGCCACCGGGAGGGGACCATGAACACTGAAGCTTTCTTT. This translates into CASHREGTMNTEAFF.